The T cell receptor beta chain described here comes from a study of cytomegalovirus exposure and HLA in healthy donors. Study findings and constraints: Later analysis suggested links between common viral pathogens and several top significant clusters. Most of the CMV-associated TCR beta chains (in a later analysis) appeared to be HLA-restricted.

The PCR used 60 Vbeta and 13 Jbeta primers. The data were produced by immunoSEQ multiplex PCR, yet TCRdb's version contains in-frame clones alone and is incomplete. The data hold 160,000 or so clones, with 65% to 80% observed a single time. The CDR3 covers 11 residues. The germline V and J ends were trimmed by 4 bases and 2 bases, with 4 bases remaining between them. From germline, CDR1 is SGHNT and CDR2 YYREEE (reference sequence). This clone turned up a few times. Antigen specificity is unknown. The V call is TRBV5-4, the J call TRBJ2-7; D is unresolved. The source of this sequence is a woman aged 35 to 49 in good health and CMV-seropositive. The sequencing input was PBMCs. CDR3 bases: TGTGCCAGCAGCACTCCCTACGAGCAGTACTTC. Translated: CASSTPYEQYF.